This paragraph reports one T cell receptor beta chain. The specificity of this receptor is unknown. The record has no base qualities; no much larger clone is one base away. The CDR3 measures 14 amino acids from cysteine to phenylalanine. Only the CDR3 portion is preserved as DNA: 42 bases, with reading frame beginning at the first base. The germline V gene supplies CDR1 SGDLS and CDR2 YYNGEE. Deletion took 0 bases off V and 8 bases off J, with a span of 12 bases between the germline ends. The ViraFEST assay stimulated PBMC with viral peptide pools and then used TCR sequencing to identify antigen-specific CD4+ T cell clonotypes by expansion. After approximately eleven days of culture, CD4+ T cells were isolated with the EasySep CD4+ T cell isolation kit. Participants received two doses of either the BNT162b2 or the mRNA-1273 mRNA SARS-CoV-2 vaccine. Healthy vaccine recipients had no prior SARS-CoV-2 infection, confirmed by negative nucleocapsid antibodies before and after vaccination. Each well held around 1.9 million PBMC cultured in IMDM containing roughly 5% human AB serum, roughly 10 IU/ml IL-2 and gentamicin, along with approximately 10 ug/ml peptides. Half of the culture medium was replaced with fresh IL-2-containing medium on days 3 and 7. Unless noted otherwise, every peptide stimulation condition was cultured in triplicate wells. PBMC were separated from whole blood using Ficoll-Paque Plus gradient centrifugation and were then either cryopreserved at -140C or used fresh. The overlapping peptide pools covered the spike proteins of SARS-CoV-2 and of the common cold coronaviruses HCoV-NL63, HCoV-OC43 and HCoV-229E. The QIAamp micro DNA kit was used to extract genomic DNA from the cultured CD4+ T cells.

This sample stems from a study of vaccination effects on CD4 cells after COVID-19 (dated by TCRdb to 2021 to 2024). Study-wide context: Across the study, the median time from the second dose to post-vaccine sampling was 72 days (range 14 to 241). In both COVID-19 convalescent patients and infection-naive vaccine recipients, the study compared SARS-CoV-2 spike-specific CD4+ TCR repertoires from before mRNA vaccination with those from after it. The full study included 9 to 10 COVID-19 convalescent patients and several SARS-CoV-2-naive healthy vaccine recipients. In the study, cultures from other donors were sequenced using the Oncomine TCR Beta short-read assay on an Illumina iSeq 100. What the work shows at the level of the full study, not this receptor alone: Both infection-induced and vaccine-induced clones contracted markedly at late post-vaccination timepoints, which is consistent with waning T cell responses. Only a small number of convalescent patients were included, and no early post-infection timepoints were available, which limited the study. Among healthy vaccine recipients, nearly all vaccine-induced clones were SARS-CoV-2 mono-reactive, and only 1 of 255 was cross-reactive with common cold coronaviruses.

Libraries came from the immunoSEQ multiplex PCR assay. DNA from the cultured, isolated CD4+ T cells was subjected to TCR beta CDR3 sequencing. As for how the authors treated the data: Non-productive TCR sequences were discarded, and reads were trimmed to the CDR3 region, with only CDR3s of 7 or more amino acids retained. Antigen-specific clonotypes were identified with the MANAFEST web app by comparing expansion in peptide wells against reference cultures. To count as positive, a clone had to show expansion at FDR<0.05 compared with the reference and with all other wells, an odds ratio above 5, and a frequency above 0.1% in two replicate wells. A clonotype was called cross-reactive if it was significantly expanded both in SARS-CoV-2 spike wells and in at least one common cold coronavirus spike condition. CDR3 similarity was assessed by Levenshtein distance with the stringdist R package, and unrooted trees were built with ape in R 3.6.1. The table comes from immuneACCESS by way of TCRdb, which keeps in-frame sequences with V and J called. Part of the clones is missing from these tables; in studies checked, under half for an unresolved V gene and the rest for unknown reasons. V, J and clone size were drawn from that table, and D and trimming were deduced from the DNA. The sample has 70,000 to 95,000 clones on record, over 75% of them singletons. More than 0.95% of the sample comes from the top ten.

This clonotype was sampled from a human donor who received a COVID-19 vaccine. Recombination connected TRBV9 to TRBJ2-1; the D gene cannot be resolved reliably. The sequences come from CD4+ T cells from PBMCs cultured with HCoV-OC43 spike peptides, collected after COVID-19 vaccination. In light of the paper, this sample's cell subset or site label describes: HCoV-OC43 spike overlapping peptide pool stimulation. The DNA is TGTGCCAGCAGCGTAGAGGTTTCTGGGTATGAGCAGTTCTTC. This encodes CASSVEVSGYEQFF.